What follows are 25 T cell receptor beta chains derived from one specimen sequenced in a study of blood T cell repertoires in COVID-19. Repertoires were generated with immunoSEQ multiplex PCR, while TCRdb's copy carries only in-frame clones and drops some. In the table there are under 95,000 clones, roughly 86% of which are singletons. The specimen was peripheral blood. The receptor set was obtained from a woman older than 75 with acute or convalescent COVID-19.

This clone was detected only once. This sequence joins TRBV12-3 or TRBV12-4 and TRBJ2-7, with 8 nucleotides matching TRBD1. The CDR3 runs to 13 residues. V dropped 6 bases and J dropped 2; count of bases not matched to a gene: 3. CDR3 sequence reads: CASRTTGAYEQYF. CDR3 DNA sequence: TGTGCCAGCAGAACGACAGGGGCCTACGAGCAGTACTTC.

The V gene is TRBV2, the J gene TRBJ1-2; 12 bases are shared with TRBD1. The CDR3 runs 14 residues. The germline CDR1 and CDR2 sequences are SNHLY and FYNNEI. V trimming: 4 bases; J trimming: 7 bases; junction bases outside the gene matches: 4. CDR3 region: CASSGGTGGGGYTF. The CDR3 coding sequence is TGTGCCAGCAGTGGCGGGACAGGGGGCGGTGGCTACACCTTC.

The chain combines TRBV7-9 with TRBJ1-1, with TRBD1 matching over 10 bases. Germline values: CDR1 SEHNR, CDR2 FQNEAQ (reference sequence). Trimming at V came to 4 bases and at J to 2 bases, leaving 7 bases not matched to a gene. CDR3 length: 16 residues. The CDR3 DNA sequence: TGTGCCAGCAGCTCAAGACAGGGGGCCCTTAACACTGAAGCTTTCTTT. It yields the protein CASSSRQGALNTEAFF.

In its sample, this clone was seen once. The V and J genes are TRBV18 and TRBJ2-3, with 11 nucleotides matching TRBD2. With 2 bases clipped from V and 5 bases from J, the junction kept 6 bases outside the gene matches. CDR1 and CDR2 from the germline V gene are KGHSH and LQKENI. This CDR3 is built from 16 residues. The CDR3 protein is CASSPTLGLAGDTQYF. Here the CDR3 DNA reads TGTGCCAGCTCACCAACCCTAGGACTAGCGGGAGATACGCAGTATTTT.

The CDR3 spells CASSSRAESGTEAFF. CDR3 nucleotides: TGTGCCAGCAGTTCGAGGGCTGAATCTGGTACTGAAGCTTTCTTT. This sequence joins TRBV6-5 and TRBJ1-1; the D is unclear. Germline V gives CDR1 MNHEY, CDR2 SVGAGI. V was cut by 4 bases and J by 5 bases, with 17 bases left in between. The CDR3 consists of 15 residues.

The chain couples TRBV7-2 to TRBJ1-1; 9 nucleotides align to TRBD1. V was pared by 5 bases and J by 3 bases, with 10 bases of the junction left unmatched. Germline CDR1 and CDR2: SGHTA and FQGNSA. The CDR3 contains 16 residues. The CDR3 coding sequence is TGTGCCAGCAGCCCGGGACAGGGTTTTTTCTACACTGAAGCTTTCTTT. Translating it yields CASSPGQGFFYTEAFF.

J is TRBJ2-2 and V is TRBV5-1; D remains ambiguous. Trimming cost V 2 bases and J 6 bases, with 8 bases left between them. This CDR3 comprises 13 residues. CDR1 and CDR2 (germline): SGHRS, YFSETQ. The CDR3 nucleotides are TGCGCCAGCAGCTTAACTGTGTCCGGGGAGCTGTTTTTT. This codes for CASSLTVSGELFF.

V gene TRBV19 combines with J gene TRBJ1-2; D not resolved. This CDR3 is built from 11 residues. The V end was cut by 10 bases, the J end by 3 bases, with 9 bases between. Germline lookup yields CDR1 LNHDA and CDR2 SQIVND (reference sequence). DNA for the CDR3: TGTGCCATAACGGACTACTATGGCTACACCTTC. Protein product: CAITDYYGYTF.

This sequence joins TRBV7-8 and TRBJ2-3; 7 bases are a match to TRBD2. The germline gives CDR1 SGHVS, CDR2 FQNEAQ. The CDR3 covers 14 residues. Trimming took 4 bases from V and 1 from J; bases not matched to a gene: 2. The CDR3 sequence is CASSWGGGTDTQYF. The DNA for the CDR3 is TGTGCCAGCAGCTGGGGAGGGGGCACAGATACGCAGTATTTT.

V usage is TRBV4-2 and J usage is TRBJ1-4; 10 bases map to TRBD1. Germline trimming cut 4 bases from V and 5 bases from J; bases unmatched to any gene: 7. The CDR3 is 16 residues long. Germline CDR1 and CDR2: LGHNA and YNFKEQ. The chain's CDR3 is CASSRVPGQGNEKLFF. CDR3 in DNA: TGTGCCAGCAGCCGAGTACCGGGACAGGGGAATGAAAAACTGTTTTTT.

The chain recombines TRBV28 with TRBJ2-2; D is ambiguous. From germline, CDR1 is MDHEN and CDR2 SYDVKM. V was shortened by 8 bases and J by 1 base, with 14 bases between the two germline ends. The CDR3 covers 15 residues. CDR3 bases: TGTGCCAGCGCGAATCGAATAGTGAACACCGGGGAGCTGTTTTTT. This codes for CASANRIVNTGELFF.

This clone was observed a few times. The chain is built from TRBV27 and TRBJ1-1; 7 bases line up with TRBD1. There are 14 residues in the CDR3. Germline loops: CDR1 MNHEY, CDR2 SMNVEV (reference sequence). The V and J ends lost 2 bases and 1 base, in that order; junction bases with no gene match: 1. The CDR3 bases are TGTGCCAGCAGTTTAGGGACAGAGAACACTGAAGCTTTCTTT. Amino acids: CASSLGTENTEAFF.

This clone was picked up a small number of times. The gene calls are TRBV20-1 and TRBJ1-2, with unresolved D. Germline lookup yields CDR1 DFQATT and CDR2 SNEGSKA (reference sequence). The CDR3 contains 11 residues. V dropped 3 bases and J dropped 6 bases, with 8 bases sitting between them. CDR3 sequence: CSASWPDGYTF. DNA of the CDR3: TGCAGTGCTAGTTGGCCCGATGGCTACACCTTC.

The V call is TRBV4-2, the J call TRBJ1-3; D unresolved. The CDR3 runs to 15 residues. Trimming pared 0 bases from V and 0 bases from J, leaving 6 bases between. The V gene's germline CDR1 is LGHNA and CDR2 YNFKEQ. The CDR3 sequence is CASSQEARSGNTIYF. The CDR3 nucleotides are TGTGCCAGCAGCCAAGAAGCACGCTCTGGAAACACCATATATTTT.

The V gene is TRBV18, the J gene TRBJ2-2; 8 nucleotides align to TRBD1. The CDR3 spans 17 residues. Germline CDR1 is KGHSH and CDR2 is LQKENI. The ends lost 6 bases at V and 2 bases at J; junction bases unmatched: 11. This CDR3 reads CASSGRTGTGNTGELFF. In DNA, the CDR3 is TGTGCCAGCTCCGGACGAACCGGGACAGGCAACACCGGGGAGCTGTTTTTT.

This chain uses TRBV6-1 with TRBJ1-5; TRBD1 aligns across 8 bases. CDR1 and CDR2 (germline): MNHNS, SASEGT. Trimming at V came to 1 base and at J to 6 bases, leaving 5 bases not matched to a gene. This CDR3 has 15 residues. CDR3 loop: CASSEGTGKGQPQHF. The CDR3 DNA sequence: TGTGCCAGCAGTGAAGGGACAGGGAAAGGTCAGCCCCAGCATTTT.

The chain uses TRBV28 and TRBJ2-2; D might be TRBD2 (6 bases). The CDR3 covers 17 residues. Germline CDR1 is MDHEN and CDR2 is SYDVKM. The germline V and J ends were trimmed by 5 bases and 2 bases, with 18 bases remaining between them. CDR3 DNA sequence: TGTGCCAGCAGTCCCGCTATGGGGGGTCTCAACACCGGGGAGCTGTTTTTT. Protein: CASSPAMGGLNTGELFF.

The V gene is TRBV5-1, the J gene TRBJ2-1; 8 positions agree with TRBD1. CDR3 size: 14 residues. Germline loops: CDR1 SGHRS, CDR2 YFSETQ. V shed 4 bases, J shed 9 bases, and the junction held 9 bases outside the gene matches. The CDR3 loop is CASSTDRGYSEQFF. CDR3 sequence (DNA): TGCGCCAGCAGCACTGACAGGGGTTATAGTGAGCAGTTCTTC.

The chain employs TRBV4-2 and TRBJ1-1; 7 bases are shared with TRBD1. The germline V gene encodes CDR1 LGHNA and CDR2 YNFKEQ. Trimming cost V 0 bases and J 5 bases; bases outside gene matches: 9. The CDR3 has 16 amino acids. The CDR3 region is CASSQDQGRGDTEAFF. The CDR3 DNA sequence: TGTGCCAGCAGCCAAGATCAGGGCAGGGGGGATACTGAAGCTTTCTTT.

This clone was seen only once. The DNA of the CDR3 is TGTGCCAGCAGTTATGAAGCGGGGGGGACGGAGACCCAGTACTTC. This gives the protein CASSYEAGGTETQYF. V and J are TRBV6-5 and TRBJ2-5; 10 bases fit TRBD2. Germline-derived CDR1 and CDR2 are MNHEY and SVGAGI. The CDR3 loop spans 15 amino acids. V dropped 3 bases and J dropped 5; count of bases not matched to a gene: 6.

The rearrangement uses TRBV12-3 or TRBV12-4 and TRBJ1-4; TRBD1 is a possible D gene (5 bases). The CDR3 loop spans 13 amino acids. Trimming pared 3 bases from V and 7 bases from J, leaving 9 bases between. The CDR3 loop is CASSFSGLEKLFF. For the CDR3, the DNA is TGTGCCAGCAGTTTCTCAGGGCTTGAAAAACTGTTTTTT.

The chain combines TRBV29-1 with TRBJ2-3, with 8 bases that match TRBD2. The trim removed 0 bases at V and 4 bases at J, leaving 9 bases unmatched. The CDR3 length is 16 residues. The germline gives CDR1 SQVTM, CDR2 ANQGSEA. The CDR3 sequence is CSVEDRSGRAPDTQYF. CDR3 DNA sequence: TGCAGCGTTGAAGATCGGTCCGGGAGGGCCCCAGATACGCAGTATTTT.

This sequence joins TRBV7-8 and TRBJ1-5, with D maybe TRBD1 (5 bases). V lost 1 base, J lost 2 bases, and 9 bases lay in between. The CDR3 has 15 residues. Looked up from germline, CDR1 is SGHVS and CDR2 is FQNEAQ. The CDR3 protein is CASSLGGGGNQPQHF. Written as DNA, the CDR3 is TGTGCCAGCAGCTTAGGGGGCGGAGGCAATCAGCCCCAGCATTTT.

The V gene is TRBV19, the J gene TRBJ2-7; unclear D gene. Germline V gene lookup returns CDR1 LNHDA and CDR2 SQIVND (reference sequence). The CDR3 sequence is 13 residues long. The V end was cut by 7 bases, the J end by 0 bases, with 10 bases between. The CDR3 nucleotides read TGTGCCAGTACACTTGGGCCCTCCTACGAGCAGTACTTC. Translating gives CASTLGPSYEQYF.

The genes are TRBV5-1 and TRBJ1-1; D not certain. V lost 1 base and J 5 bases, leaving 9 bases between the germline ends. The CDR3 spans 13 residues. Germline lookup yields CDR1 SGHRS and CDR2 YFSETQ. The CDR3 sequence is CASSLTGGTEAFF. CDR3 nucleotides: TGCGCCAGCAGCTTGACGGGAGGGACTGAAGCTTTCTTT.